These T cell receptor beta chains were read from a single sample in a study of cytomegalovirus exposure and HLA in healthy donors. Assay used: immunoSEQ multiplex PCR; TCRdb lists only in-frame clones, some missing. Among about 220,000 clones listed, 65% to 85% were seen once. The sample was PBMCs. The receptor set was obtained from a boy aged 2 to 10 in good health and CMV-seronegative. The CDR3 runs from the conserved cysteine through the conserved F or W. The D gene is left open where the match is weak. Clone size appears in some rows only: once, few, many, or a class for an expanded clone.

d_call cdr3_length clone_size j_call v_call cdr3_aa cdr3_nt
NA 14 NA TRBJ2-7 TRBV10-2 CANRNGQYPYEQYF TGCGCCAACCGAAATGGTCAGTACCCCTACGAGCAGTACTTC
TRBD2 14 few TRBJ2-1 TRBV5-1 CASWDRGTRNEQFF TGCGCCAGCTGGGACCGAGGGACTAGGAATGAGCAGTTCTTC
NA 14 NA TRBJ2-5 TRBV10-2 CASSEVGLQETQYF TGCGCCAGCAGTGAGGTGGGACTTCAAGAGACCCAGTACTTC
NA 14 once TRBJ2-1 TRBV19 CASTTGLSYNEQFF TGTGCCAGTACCACGGGACTGTCCTACAATGAGCAGTTCTTC
NA 13 NA TRBJ2-3 TRBV6-5 CASSEALPGTQYF TGTGCCAGCAGTGAAGCGTTACCGGGTACGCAGTATTTT
NA 16 NA TRBJ2-7 TRBV6-6 CASSYDGYKSSYEQYF TGTGCCAGCAGTTACGACGGGTACAAGAGCTCCTACGAGCAGTACTTC
TRBD1 14 NA TRBJ1-3 TRBV29-1 CSVRQGGSGNTIYF TGCAGCGTCCGACAGGGCGGCTCTGGAAACACCATATATTTT
TRBD1 17 NA TRBJ2-2 TRBV6-1 CASSAADRGRNTGELFF TGTGCCAGCAGTGCAGCCGACAGGGGGAGGAACACCGGGGAGCTGTTTTTT
TRBD1 14 NA TRBJ2-7 TRBV11-3 CASSSGTGIDEQYF TGTGCCAGCAGCTCCGGGACAGGGATTGACGAGCAGTACTTC
TRBD1 15 NA TRBJ1-2 TRBV10-3 CAISELEGGADGYTF TGTGCCATCAGTGAATTAGAAGGGGGCGCGGATGGCTACACCTTC
TRBD1 15 NA TRBJ2-3 TRBV7-3 CASSSTGGNTDTQYF TGTGCCAGCAGCTCTACAGGGGGCAACACAGATACGCAGTATTTT
TRBD1 15 once TRBJ1-1 TRBV25-1 CASSGNRGRRTEAFF TGTGCCAGCAGTGGTAACAGGGGGCGAAGGACTGAAGCTTTCTTT
TRBD1 14 few TRBJ1-2 TRBV6-1 CASSNLDRVYGYTF TGTGCCAGCAGTAATTTGGACAGGGTCTATGGCTACACCTTC
TRBD2 14 NA TRBJ2-5 TRBV30 CAWSVLAVQETQYF TGTGCCTGGAGTGTTCTAGCGGTCCAAGAGACCCAGTACTTC
TRBD2 15 NA TRBJ2-1 TRBV6-6 CASSHGEGSYNEQFF TGTGCCAGCAGTCACGGGGAGGGCTCCTACAATGAGCAGTTCTTC